This T cell receptor (beta chain) was retrieved from a study of shared clonotypes between healthy human individuals. Donors were healthy HIV-negative adults without recently reported acute infections or vaccinations. A CD45RA+ naive subset and a CD45RA-negative memory subset were split from CD4+ cells. The CDR3 loop spans 14 amino acids. V lost 5 bases and J 8 bases, leaving 18 bases between the germline ends. Germline CDR1 SEHNR, CDR2 FQNEAQ (reference sequence). This clone was counted a few times. Its target is not known. Study-wide findings and caveats: All-four-donor shared clonotypes had higher generation probabilities than non-shared clonotypes did. An anticipated effect of sequencing depth on clonotype sharing among donors was recognized.

Measured with immunoSEQ multiplex PCR; TCRdb has only the in-frame clones, and not every one. The sample holds 950,000 to 1,100,000 clones; about three quarters are singletons and the top ten take less than 1.5%. The rearrangement links TRBV7-9 to TRBJ1-2, with D possibly TRBD1 on 5 matching bases. The sequence was obtained from a man aged 18 to 30 in good health. The specimen was memory CD4+ T cells sorted from blood. This sample's subset: CD45RA-negative fraction. Here the CDR3 reads CASSPGGVRDGYTF. The CDR3 DNA sequence: TGTGCCAGCAGCCCTGGGGGGGTTCGGGACGGCTACACCTTC. Full variable domain (rest looked up from reference TRBV7-9 and TRBJ1-2): DTGVSQNPRHKITKRGQNVTFRCDPISEHNRLYWYRQTLGQGPEFLTYFQNEAQLEKSRLLSDRFSAERPKGSFSTLEIQRTEQGDSAMYLCASSPGGVRDGYTFGSGTRLTVV.